The 14 T cell receptor beta chains listed next were all sequenced from one sample in a study of cytomegalovirus exposure and HLA in healthy donors (dated by TCRdb to the late 2010s). The receptor library was made with the immunoSEQ multiplex PCR assay. For the multiplex PCR, a mixture combining 60 forward primers for TCR Vbeta segments and 13 reverse primers for TCR Jbeta segments was used. TCRdb re-hosts the immuneACCESS table, in-frame sequences only. Its copies lack some clones; in the studies checked, an unresolved V gene accounts for under half of them, and the cause for the rest is not known. The sample table holds 150,000 to 200,000 clones, of which 80% were seen once. Jointly, the top ten make up approximately 15% of the sample. The specimen was PBMCs. These receptors came from a woman aged 40 to 50 in good health and CMV-seronegative.

V usage is TRBV29-1 and J usage is TRBJ2-1; D unresolved. CDR3 length: 15 amino acids. Germline values: CDR1 SQVTM, CDR2 ANQGSEA. V shed 3 bases and J shed 0 bases, with 12 bases lying between them. Here the CDR3 reads CSVEPESSSYNEQFF. CDR3 bases: TGCAGCGTTGAGCCCGAATCGAGCTCCTACAATGAGCAGTTCTTC.

This clone has only a few counts. The chain is built from TRBV4-3 and TRBJ2-1; 9 bases are a match to TRBD1. CDR3 length: 17 amino acids. Unmatched junction bases numbered 11, after V lost 1 base and J lost 7 bases. The germline V gene encodes CDR1 LGHNA and CDR2 YSLEER. CDR3: CASSQGIWDRAKNEQFF. The CDR3 DNA reads TGCGCCAGCAGCCAAGGGATTTGGGACAGGGCCAAGAATGAGCAGTTCTTC.

This clone was found a few times. The chain recombines TRBV6-5 with TRBJ2-2; 8 nucleotides agree with TRBD1. The CDR3 has 16 residues. V was pared by 2 bases and J by 1 base, with 3 bases of the junction left unmatched. Per the germline V gene, CDR1 is MNHEY and CDR2 is SVGAGI. The CDR3 here is CASSYVDRGNTGELFF. CDR3 DNA: TGTGCCAGCAGTTACGTAGACAGGGGGAACACCGGGGAGCTGTTTTTT.

The chain joins TRBV2 to TRBJ2-1; 11 positions match TRBD2. CDR1 is SNHLY, CDR2 FYNNEI, per germline. CDR3 length equals 16 residues. V was pared by 0 bases and J by 5 bases, with 3 bases of the junction left unmatched. The CDR3 here is CASSEAKTSGDNEQFF. The DNA for the CDR3 is TGTGCCAGCAGTGAAGCGAAGACTAGCGGGGACAATGAGCAGTTCTTC.

The table lists this clone with a few counts. This chain joins TRBV4-1 and TRBJ2-3; 10 bases are a match to TRBD1. Germline CDR1 is MGHRA and CDR2 is YSYEKL. Unmatched junction bases numbered 8, after V lost 6 bases and J lost 2 bases. This CDR3 is 16 amino acids long. The CDR3 protein is CASRSPGQGITDTQYF. In DNA, the CDR3 is TGCGCCAGCAGGTCACCGGGACAGGGGATCACAGATACGCAGTATTTT.

V gene TRBV9 combines with J gene TRBJ2-7, with D unresolved. Germline V gene lookup returns CDR1 SGDLS and CDR2 YYNGEE. The CDR3 runs to 13 residues. V dropped 0 bases and J dropped 6 bases, with 10 bases sitting between them. In DNA form, the CDR3 reads TGTGCCAGCAGCGTAGGCCCCAACGGCGAGCAGTACTTC. This encodes CASSVGPNGEQYF.

This chain connects TRBV6-5 to TRBJ2-2; D perhaps matches TRBD1 (6 bases). Germline V lookup: CDR1 MNHEY, CDR2 SVGAGI. The CDR3 runs 15 residues. Trimming pared 7 bases from V and 1 base from J, leaving 13 bases between. CDR3 region: CASTRWTENTGELFF. The CDR3 DNA reads TGTGCCAGCACCCGGTGGACAGAGAACACCGGGGAGCTGTTTTTT.

This chain connects TRBV7-2 to TRBJ2-2; TRBD2 agrees at 11 bases. The V gene's germline CDR1 is SGHTA and CDR2 FQGNSA. V lost 1 base to trimming and J lost 6 bases; unmatched junction nucleotides: 1. The CDR3 covers 15 residues. CDR3 sequence: CASSLDSGRAGELFF. The CDR3 nucleotides read TGTGCCAGCAGCTTAGATAGCGGGAGGGCCGGGGAGCTGTTTTTT.

This rearrangement joins TRBV19 to TRBJ2-1, with D possibly matching TRBD1 (6 bases). Trimming stripped 3 bases from V and 4 bases from J, with 13 bases between. This CDR3 contains 15 residues. CDR1 and CDR2 (germline): LNHDA, SQIVND (reference sequence). CDR3 coding DNA: TGTGCCAGTAGTATGATTTGGACAGATTACAATGAGCAGTTCTTC. Translation gives CASSMIWTDYNEQFF.

V gene TRBV6-5 combines with J gene TRBJ1-2; the match to TRBD1 covers 7 bases. This CDR3 region has 13 residues. Germline CDR1 reads MNHEY; CDR2 reads SVGAGI. Unmatched junction bases numbered 8, after V lost 5 bases and J lost 8 bases. The CDR3 region is CASSETGRIGYTF. CDR3 DNA sequence: TGTGCCAGCAGTGAGACAGGGAGGATAGGCTACACCTTC.

This chain joins TRBV7-9 and TRBJ2-3, with 8 bases lining up with TRBD1. V trimming: 3 bases; J trimming: 4 bases; junction bases outside the gene matches: 9. Germline assignment: CDR1 SEHNR and CDR2 FQNEAQ (reference sequence). This CDR3 is 16 amino acids long. CDR3 sequence (DNA): TGTGCCAGCAGCTTTCGGTCGCAGGGGGCCCCAGATACGCAGTATTTT. Protein sequence: CASSFRSQGAPDTQYF. Variable domain in full (rest from reference TRBV7-9 and TRBJ2-3): DTGVSQNPRHKITKRGQNVTFRCDPISEHNRLYWYRQTLGQGPEFLTYFQNEAQLEKSRLLSDRFSAERPKGSFSTLEIQRTEQGDSAMYLCASSFRSQGAPDTQYFGPGTRLTVL.

This clone was detected only once. This chain uses TRBV9 with TRBJ2-6; TRBD1 matches at 9 bases. V shed 4 bases, J shed 4 bases, and the junction held 12 bases outside the gene matches. Germline V gene sequence: CDR1 SGDLS, CDR2 YYNGEE. The CDR3 runs to 18 residues. CDR3 nucleotide sequence: TGTGCCAGCAGCTCCCGGGACAGGGCCCCCCCCGGGGCCAACGTCCTGACTTTC. This gives the protein CASSSRDRAPPGANVLTF.

This CDR3 is CASSVAGQGASEAFF. CDR3 nucleotide sequence: TGTGCCAGCAGCGTTGCCGGACAGGGGGCGTCAGAAGCTTTCTTT. V gene TRBV7-9 combines with J gene TRBJ1-1; 11 bases line up with TRBD1. Per the germline V gene, CDR1 is SEHNR and CDR2 is FQNEAQ (reference sequence). V was pared by 5 bases and J by 8 bases, with 10 bases of the junction left unmatched. This CDR3 comprises 15 residues.

This clone was observed a handful of times. This rearrangement joins TRBV7-3 to TRBJ1-6; 7 positions agree with TRBD1. This CDR3 is built from 14 residues. Germline V lookup: CDR1 SGHTA, CDR2 FQGTGA. The V segment lost 6 bases and the J segment 7 bases; nucleotides outside the gene matches: 6. The CDR3 DNA sequence: TGTGCCAGCAGTTCCGGGACAGACAATTCACCCCTCCACTTT. Its translation: CASSSGTDNSPLHF.